This T cell receptor (beta chain) was retrieved from a study of T cells in Graves' hyperthyroidism and ophthalmopathy. Study outcomes and limitations: Blood also held most thyroid clonotypes expanded beyond 0.001.

Germline CDR1 and CDR2: GTSNPN and SVGIG (reference sequence). With 6 bases removed from V and 6 bases from J, the gap between germline ends came to 12 bases. There are 12 residues in the CDR3. It was RNA transcripts that yielded the amplified TCR beta CDR3 regions. Initially, a first-round RT-PCR of the TCR CDR3 employed the HTBI primer set. TCRdb independently ran MiXCR on the multiplex PCR reads; one entry per CDR3 protein. The sample has over 550,000 distinct CDR3 sequences, 16% seen once; the top ten hold 18%. Ten or more counts support this clonotype. The antigen is undetermined. Graves' hyperthyroidism without ophthalmopathy progression within 18 months was termed stable. Lactation, pregnancy, other autoimmune disease or uncontrolled infection excluded patients.

Sequencing was carried out using blood. This TCR came from a woman under 30 with Graves' hyperthyroidism. The chain joins TRBV30 to TRBJ2-4; D gene uncertain. As DNA, the CDR3 is TGTGCCTGTTCCGCTCGAAGAAACATTCAGTACTTC. Translated: CACSARRNIQYF.